This TCR beta chain appears in the sequencing data of a study of neoadjuvant nivolumab and ipilimumab in lung cancer. Findings and limits, study-wide: Only a single major-pathologic-response sample was available for clonality analysis. Pretherapy blood TCR richness correlated positively with resected tumor richness.

The table came from immunoSEQ multiplex PCR; TCRdb's copy has only in-frame clones and leaves some out. The sample lists 3,500 to 4,000 clones, 75% occurring once. The table lists this clone with a count of one. The antigen remains unidentified. The CDR3 extends over 14 amino acids. Per germline, CDR1 GTSNPN and CDR2 SVGIG (reference sequence). V was clipped by 7 bases and J by 5 bases; unmatched bases: 11. This chain connects TRBV30 to TRBJ2-1; 7 bases agree with TRBD2. The specimen was peripheral blood, collected after neoadjuvant nivolumab, alone or with ipilimumab, at or shortly before surgery. This TCR was sampled from an adult with non-small cell lung cancer. CDR3 sequence reads: CALATAGDHNEQFF. CDR3 bases: TGTGCCTTGGCGACCGCGGGAGACCACAATGAGCAGTTCTTC.